The clone carrying this TCR beta chain showed up many times. The CDR3 totals 17 residues. Germline CDR1 and CDR2: SNHLY and FYNNEI. V lost 3 bases and J lost 0, with 16 bases in between. The data originate from a study of regulatory T cells in long-lasting Graves disease. Across the whole study: Graves' patients, diagnosed recently, had received antithyroid drugs under 3 months.

Time point of the sample: newly diagnosed GD, antithyroid drugs for less than 3 months. PBMC RNA served as the TCR library source. According to the study, TCR beta libraries were built with iRepertoire HTBI primers and CDR3-region Arm-PCR. One entry per CDR3 protein, called by TCRdb with MiXCR from the multiplex PCR reads. Of 400,000 to 500,000 distinct CDR3 sequences listed, 14% to 15% are singletons. These data are also associated with another study on T cells in Graves' hyperthyroidism and ophthalmopathy. In that study: Most clonotypes expanded in the thyroid (above 0.001) were also present in blood.

The genes are TRBV2 and TRBJ2-3; D may be TRBD1 or TRBD2 (5 bases each). Material: peripheral blood mononuclear cells (PBMCs), obtained at new diagnosis, from a patient treated with antithyroid drugs. The receptor comes from a woman aged 40 to 49 with Graves disease. The CDR3 coding sequence is TGTGCCAGCAGTGATAACGGGGCGGGCCTCAGCACAGATACGCAGTATTTT. As protein: CASSDNGAGLSTDTQYF.